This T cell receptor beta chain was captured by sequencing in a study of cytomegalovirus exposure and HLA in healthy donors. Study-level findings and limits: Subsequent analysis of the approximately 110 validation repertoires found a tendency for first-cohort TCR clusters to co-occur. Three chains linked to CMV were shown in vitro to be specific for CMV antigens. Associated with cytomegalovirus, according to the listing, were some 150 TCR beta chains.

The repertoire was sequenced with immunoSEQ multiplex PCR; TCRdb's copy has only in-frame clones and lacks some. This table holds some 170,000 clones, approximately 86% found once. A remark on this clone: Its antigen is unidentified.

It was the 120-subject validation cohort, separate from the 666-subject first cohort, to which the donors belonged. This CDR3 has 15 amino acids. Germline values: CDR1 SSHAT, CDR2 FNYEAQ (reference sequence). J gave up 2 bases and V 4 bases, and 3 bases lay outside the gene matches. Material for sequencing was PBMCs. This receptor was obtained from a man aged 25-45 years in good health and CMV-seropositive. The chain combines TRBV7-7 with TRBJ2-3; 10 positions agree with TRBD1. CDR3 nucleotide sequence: TGTGCCAGCAGCTCCGGGACAGGGGCCACAGATACGCAGTATTTT. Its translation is CASSSGTGATDTQYF.